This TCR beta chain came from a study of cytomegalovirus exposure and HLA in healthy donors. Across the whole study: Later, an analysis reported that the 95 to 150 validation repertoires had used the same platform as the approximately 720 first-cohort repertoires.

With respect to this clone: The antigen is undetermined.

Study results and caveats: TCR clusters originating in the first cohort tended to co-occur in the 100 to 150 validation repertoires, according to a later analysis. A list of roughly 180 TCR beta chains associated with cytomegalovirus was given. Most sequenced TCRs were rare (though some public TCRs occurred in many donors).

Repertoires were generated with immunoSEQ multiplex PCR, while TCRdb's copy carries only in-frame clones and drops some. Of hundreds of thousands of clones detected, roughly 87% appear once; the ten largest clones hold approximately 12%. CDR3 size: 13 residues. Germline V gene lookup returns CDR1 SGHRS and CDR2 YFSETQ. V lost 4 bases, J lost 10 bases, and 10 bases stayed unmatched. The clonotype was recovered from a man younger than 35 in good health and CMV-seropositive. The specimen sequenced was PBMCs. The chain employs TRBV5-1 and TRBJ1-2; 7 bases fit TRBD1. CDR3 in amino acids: CASSPNTGEFYTF. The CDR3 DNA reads TGCGCCAGCAGCCCCAATACAGGGGAATTCTACACCTTC.